This passage covers 26 T cell receptor beta chains from one sample sequenced in a study of blood T cell repertoires in COVID-19. The method was immunoSEQ multiplex PCR; TCRdb's version includes in-frame clones alone and lacks a portion of them. The sample carries about 220,000 clones, 88% recorded once. Sequencing used PBMCs or T cells enriched from blood (not recorded which). The source is a woman in her twenties or thirties who had recovered from COVID-19.

The table lists this clone with a count of one. The chain links TRBV5-1 to TRBJ1-1; D is unresolved. Germline values: CDR1 SGHRS, CDR2 YFSETQ. V shed 7 bases and J shed 1 base, with 20 bases lying between them. The CDR3 sequence is 16 residues long. CDR3 coding DNA: TGCGCCAGCCGGGCCGAGCGGGATTCATCGAACACTGAAGCTTTCTTT. Protein: CASRAERDSSNTEAFF.

The CDR3: CASSPLNRTPSTDTQYF. The DNA for the CDR3 is TGTGCCAGCTCACCGCTTAACAGGACCCCTAGCACAGATACGCAGTATTTT. The J gene is TRBJ2-3, the V gene TRBV18; D may be TRBD1 (5 bases). The CDR3 runs 17 residues. Trimming removed 3 bases from V and 0 bases from J, with 16 bases in between. CDR1 is KGHSH, CDR2 LQKENI, per germline.

The chain recombines TRBV4-1 with TRBJ1-4; D perhaps matches TRBD1 (5 bases). In germline, CDR1 is MGHRA, CDR2 YSYEKL. V gave up 1 base and J gave up 11 bases, with 17 bases separating them. This CDR3 spans 15 amino acids. The CDR3, as DNA: TGCGCCAGCAGCCAAGGCCGGGAGTGGGGGTGGAAACTGTTTTTT. Residues: CASSQGREWGWKLFF.

The rearrangement uses TRBV4-3 and TRBJ2-3, with 8 nucleotides matching TRBD2. This CDR3 region has 13 residues. The V gene end was trimmed by 0 bases and the J gene end by 11 bases; junction bases not matched to a gene: 4. Per the germline V gene, CDR1 is LGHNA and CDR2 is YSLEER. The CDR3, as DNA: TGCGCCAGCAGCCAAGATAGCGGGACGATGCAGTATTTT. Translated: CASSQDSGTMQYF.

This clone came up a few times. The chain couples TRBV19 to TRBJ2-2, with D maybe TRBD1 (7 bases). Germline CDR1 and CDR2: LNHDA and SQIVND (reference sequence). CDR3 length: 15 amino acids. V dropped 6 bases and J dropped 1 base, with 12 bases sitting between them. The CDR3: CASRAGGRNTGELFF. CDR3 in DNA: TGTGCCAGTAGAGCAGGGGGGAGGAACACCGGGGAGCTGTTTTTT.

The CDR3 here is CAMVKRGGPDTQYF. CDR3 coding DNA: TGTGCCATGGTAAAGCGGGGGGGCCCAGATACGCAGTATTTT. V and J are TRBV5-4 and TRBJ2-3; 10 bases match TRBD2. With 9 bases clipped from V and 4 bases from J, the junction kept 8 bases outside the gene matches. The germline gives CDR1 SGHNT, CDR2 YYREEE (reference sequence). The CDR3 sequence is 14 residues long.

The gene calls are TRBV4-3 and TRBJ1-2; 7 bases match TRBD1. The J segment lost 1 base and the V segment lost 3 bases, leaving 11 bases of the junction unmatched. The CDR3 sequence is 17 residues long. The germline V gene has CDR1 LGHNA and CDR2 YSLEER. The CDR3 DNA reads as TGCGCCAGCAGCCAGGACTATGAGGGGGCCGGTAACTATGGCTACACCTTC. Encoded protein: CASSQDYEGAGNYGYTF.

The chain joins TRBV7-9 to TRBJ2-7, with 10 bases matching TRBD1. The CDR3 loop spans 14 amino acids. Trimming cost V 5 bases and J 3 bases; bases outside gene matches: 4. CDR1 and CDR2 from the germline V gene are SEHNR and FQNEAQ (reference sequence). CDR3 in amino acids: CASSTGQGSYEQYF. The DNA for the CDR3 is TGTGCCAGCAGCACGGGACAGGGGAGCTACGAGCAGTACTTC.

The chain is built from TRBV5-1 and TRBJ2-1, with 9 bases fitting TRBD1. The CDR3 consists of 15 residues. With 6 bases clipped from V and 7 bases from J, the junction kept 11 bases outside the gene matches. The V gene's germline CDR1 is SGHRS and CDR2 YFSETQ. The CDR3 protein is CASNSRDRASNEQFF. The DNA of the CDR3 is TGCGCCAGCAATTCCCGGGACAGGGCGTCGAATGAGCAGTTCTTC.

The V gene is TRBV3-1 (or the pseudogene TRBV3-2), the J gene TRBJ2-2, with 10 bases matching TRBD2. Trimming took 5 bases from V and 2 from J; bases not matched to a gene: 5. Looked up from germline, CDR1 is LGHDT and CDR2 is YNNKEL (reference sequence). The CDR3 totals 16 residues. The CDR3 here is CASSSVAGGNTGELFF. The CDR3 DNA reads as TGTGCCAGCAGCTCGGTAGCGGGGGGAAACACCGGGGAGCTGTTTTTT.

The chain is built from TRBV7-3 and TRBJ1-1, with 12 nucleotides matching TRBD1. The V gene end was trimmed by 5 bases and the J gene end by 10 bases; junction bases not matched to a gene: 11. This CDR3 is built from 15 residues. Germline V gene data show CDR1 as SGHTA and CDR2 as FQGTGA. DNA for the CDR3: TGTGCCAGCAGCCCAACACAGGGACAGGGGGCAAGAGCTTTCTTT. Encoded protein: CASSPTQGQGARAFF.

This clone was found once. V and J are TRBV19 and TRBJ1-1, with 8 bases aligning to TRBD1. There are 16 residues in the CDR3. V lost 5 bases to trimming and J lost 1 base; unmatched junction nucleotides: 9. Germline values: CDR1 LNHDA, CDR2 SQIVND (reference sequence). Here the CDR3 DNA reads TGTGCCAGTAGTTCTACGAATGACAGGGGGAACACTGAAGCTTTCTTT. This gives the protein CASSSTNDRGNTEAFF.

In nucleotides, the CDR3 is TGTGCCAGCAGCTTGCCGGTTTACCCAAGCTCCTATAATTCACCCCTCCACTTT. This gives the protein CASSLPVYPSSYNSPLHF. The chain couples TRBV7-8 to TRBJ1-6; D uncertain. The germline V gene has CDR1 SGHVS and CDR2 FQNEAQ. The CDR3 loop spans 18 amino acids. The ends were cut back, 3 bases at V and 0 bases at J, with 15 bases in the middle.

This chain connects TRBV20-1 to TRBJ1-5, with no clear D. The CDR3 contains 14 residues. Trimming pared 3 bases from V and 3 bases from J, leaving 12 bases between. Germline V CDR1 and CDR2: DFQATT, SNEGSKA (reference sequence). The chain's CDR3 is CSASGQNLNQPQHF. The DNA of the CDR3 is TGCAGTGCTAGTGGCCAGAACCTCAATCAGCCCCAGCATTTT.

The chain is built from TRBV19 and TRBJ1-5; D ambiguous. Between the trimmed V and J ends, which lost 3 bases and 6 bases, there was a span of 6 bases. The CDR3 length is 12 residues. Germline values: CDR1 LNHDA, CDR2 SQIVND (reference sequence). CDR3 sequence: CASSIGSQPQHF. In DNA, the CDR3 is TGTGCCAGTAGTATTGGGAGTCAGCCCCAGCATTTT.

The count of this clone is one. The chain carries TRBV5-4 and TRBJ2-7; D gene uncertain. CDR3 length: 12 amino acids. Germline assignment: CDR1 SGHNT and CDR2 YYREEE (reference sequence). Between the trimmed V and J ends, which lost 1 base and 1 base, there was a span of 3 bases. The CDR3 coding sequence is TGTGCCAGCAGCTTGCCGTCCTACGAGCAGTACTTC. Protein sequence: CASSLPSYEQYF. Variable domain in full (rest from reference TRBV5-4 and TRBJ2-7): ETGVTQSPTHLIKTRGQQVTLRCSSQSGHNTVSWYQQALGQGPQFIFQYYREEENGRGNFPPRFSGLQFPNYSSELNVNALELDDSALYLCASSLPSYEQYFGPGTRLTVT.

The chain joins TRBV4-1 to TRBJ2-7; 8 positions match TRBD1. The V and J ends lost 1 base and 2 bases, in that order; junction bases with no gene match: 4. The CDR3 has 15 residues. The germline V gene encodes CDR1 MGHRA and CDR2 YSYEKL. The CDR3 region has the DNA TGCGCCAGCAGCCAAGTTGAGACAGGGGCCTACGAGCAGTACTTC. This encodes CASSQVETGAYEQYF.

The rearrangement links TRBV20-1 to TRBJ1-2, with 11 bases matching TRBD1. The germline V gene encodes CDR1 DFQATT and CDR2 SNEGSKA (reference sequence). CDR3 length: 13 amino acids. The junction had 4 bases not matched to a gene; V was cut back by 3 bases and J by 7 bases. CDR3 loop: CSASGGQGAGYTF. CDR3 in DNA: TGCAGTGCTAGTGGTGGACAGGGGGCTGGCTACACCTTC.

Only one count was recorded for this clone. This rearrangement joins TRBV2 to TRBJ2-5, with D perhaps matching TRBD2 (6 bases). This CDR3 contains 15 residues. CDR1 and CDR2 from the germline V gene are SNHLY and FYNNEI. Trimming shortened V by 1 base and J by 5 bases, and 14 bases separated the two germline ends. The CDR3 bases are TGTGCCAGCAGTGAAGGGAGGGTCATTAGGGAGACCCAGTACTTC. Protein product: CASSEGRVIRETQYF. The full variable domain, completed using reference TRBV2 and TRBJ2-5, is EPEVTQTPSHQVTQMGQEVILRCVPISNHLYFYWYRQILGQKVEFLVSFYNNEISEKSEIFDDQFSVERPDGSNFTLKIRSTKLEDSAMYFCASSEGRVIRETQYFGPGTRLLVL.

The gene calls are TRBV29-1 and TRBJ1-2; D not certain. The CDR3 runs 14 residues. V was clipped by 2 bases and J by 0 bases, with 10 bases between them. Per the germline V gene, CDR1 is SQVTM and CDR2 is ANQGSEA. CDR3 amino acids: CSVENVRANYGYTF. CDR3 sequence (DNA): TGCAGCGTTGAAAATGTGAGAGCTAACTATGGCTACACCTTC.

Here the CDR3 reads CASGLNPGPLHF. CDR3 DNA sequence: TGTGCTAGTGGCCTCAATCCGGGACCCCTCCACTTT. The chain is built from TRBV12-5 and TRBJ1-6; D remains unclear. CDR1 is LGHNT and CDR2 is FRNRAP in the germline V gene. Trimming removed 6 bases from V and 12 bases from J, with 12 bases in between. The CDR3 length is 12 residues.

The chain is built from TRBV9 and TRBJ2-7; 10 bases match TRBD1. The germline V gene encodes CDR1 SGDLS and CDR2 YYNGEE. The CDR3 spans 14 residues. Germline trimming cut 6 bases from V and 3 bases from J; bases unmatched to any gene: 6. The CDR3 is CASNGGTGDYEQYF. The CDR3 DNA sequence: TGTGCCAGCAACGGAGGGACAGGGGACTACGAGCAGTACTTC.

The chain has TRBV24-1 and TRBJ2-1; no definite D call. V lost 2 bases, J lost 9 bases, and 4 bases lay in between. The CDR3 length is 11 residues. Germline lookup yields CDR1 KGHDR and CDR2 SFDVKD. In DNA, the CDR3 is TGTGCCACCAGTGATTCTCGTGAGCAGTTCTTC. As protein: CATSDSREQFF.

The rearrangement uses TRBV19 and TRBJ1-1; 7 positions match TRBD1. The V segment lost 3 bases and the J segment 2 bases; nucleotides outside the gene matches: 3. Germline V CDR1 and CDR2: LNHDA, SQIVND (reference sequence). CDR3 length: 14 amino acids. The CDR3: CASSMTGTNTEAFF. Here the CDR3 DNA reads TGTGCCAGTAGTATGACAGGGACTAACACTGAAGCTTTCTTT.

V and J are TRBV9 and TRBJ1-2; 10 bases fit TRBD1. Trimming at V came to 0 bases and at J to 7 bases, leaving 0 bases not matched to a gene. This CDR3 contains 13 residues. CDR1 is SGDLS and CDR2 is YYNGEE in the germline V gene. CDR3 protein: CASSVGQGAGYTF. The CDR3 coding sequence is TGTGCCAGCAGCGTAGGACAGGGGGCTGGCTACACCTTC.

The chain combines TRBV29-1 with TRBJ1-2, with D maybe TRBD1 (6 bases). The ends were cut back, 8 bases at V and 5 bases at J, with 18 bases in the middle. Germline V gene sequence: CDR1 SQVTM, CDR2 ANQGSEA. The CDR3 spans 13 residues. The CDR3 DNA reads as TGCAGCTCCCCCAAGGGGGACGGTTATGGCTACACCTTC. It is translated as CSSPKGDGYGYTF.